This record covers a single T cell receptor (beta chain). CDR1 is LGHNA and CDR2 is YNFKEQ in the germline V gene. Trimming pared 3 bases from V and 1 base from J, leaving 15 bases between. The length of the CDR3 is 16 residues. These data are taken from a study of cytomegalovirus exposure and HLA in healthy donors. Study in general: There were 70 million to 95 million unique TCRs (from HLA-typed donors) in an early data release.

PCR used 60 Vbeta primers and 13 Jbeta primers. Sequenced by immunoSEQ multiplex PCR; TCRdb stores in-frame clones only, minus some. This sample yields some 140,000 clones, of which less than 85% are seen a single time; just over 8.5% belongs to the top ten. The sequenced sample consisted of PBMCs. This receptor was taken from a woman between 50 and 59 years old in good health and CMV-seropositive. The rearrangement uses TRBV4-2 and TRBJ2-5; TRBD1 might be the D (5 bases). CDR3: CASSQLPRGSQETQYF. CDR3 sequence (DNA): TGTGCCAGCAGCCAGCTCCCAAGGGGATCCCAAGAGACCCAGTACTTC.